This T cell receptor (beta chain) originates from a study of blood T cell repertoires in COVID-19. Overall study context: Whether acute or convalescent, the COVID-19 samples came from the United States, Italy and Spain. From T cells, B-cell-depleted T cells, or PBMCs came the material, which was cDNA or gDNA.

The CDR3 runs 13 residues. V was trimmed by 2 bases and J by 8 bases, leaving 10 bases between them. Germline V lookup: CDR1 MDHEN, CDR2 SYDVKM. In the authors' methods: Amplification with reference gene primers provided the estimates of nucleated cell counts. The table came from immunoSEQ multiplex PCR; TCRdb's copy has only in-frame clones and leaves some out. The V and J calls and clone size come from that table; D and trimming were worked out from the DNA. This table has 200,000 or so clones, 84% appearing once. The chain joins TRBV28 to TRBJ1-3; a possible D gene is TRBD1 (5 bases). The source is a young woman who had recovered from COVID-19. Sample: peripheral blood. The CDR3 spells CASSLGRVDTIYF. CDR3 nucleotide sequence: TGTGCCAGCAGTTTAGGCAGGGTCGACACCATATATTTT. Filled out from reference TRBV28 and TRBJ1-3, the complete variable domain reads DVKVTQSSRYLVKRTGEKVFLECVQDMDHENMFWYRQDPGLGLRLIYFSYDVKMKEKGDIPEGYSVSREKKERFSLILESASTNQTSMYLCASSLGRVDTIYFGEGSWLTVV.